This T cell receptor (beta chain) was profiled in a study of Ad26.COV2.S vaccination and SARS-CoV-2 variants listed by TCRdb under 2021. With regard to the full study: Donors in the vaccine arm were drawn from COV1001, a multicentre, randomized, double-blind, placebo-controlled phase I-IIa trial testing Ad26.COV2.S in healthy adults. Trial participants were randomized into five groups of five, in which low-dose or high-dose Ad26.COV2.S was given once or twice, or placebo was given on both occasions. Ad26.COV2.S was administered intramuscularly at 5 x 10^10 or 1 x 10^11 viral particles, either as a single shot or as two shots given 56 days apart. Blinding of investigators to trial group allocation was maintained during experiments and outcome assessment. The TCR-sequenced set comprised approximately 32 samples: around 20 Ad26.COV2.S vaccine recipients, 5 placebo recipients and 8 SARS-CoV-2 convalescent individuals. TCRbeta repertoire sequencing served as the tool for gauging how specific and how broad the SARS-CoV-2-reactive T cell receptors were following Ad26.COV2.S vaccination.

What this sample's treatment or condition label stands for: some 20 received Ad26.COV2.S at low or high dose, single or two shots; about 5 received placebo; per-sample allocation not given. For vaccine and placebo recipients, repertoires were sequenced using samples collected on day 63 after the first injection. Between 29 July and 7 August 2020, Cohort 1b enrolled some 25 adults aged 18-55 years at one site in Boston, USA. Ad26.COV2.S was a replication-incompetent adenovirus type 26 vector expressing a prefusion-stabilized SARS-CoV-2 spike protein from the original Wuhan strain. Per the germline V gene, MDHEN is the CDR1 and SYDVKM is the CDR2. Trimming costs V 5 bases and J 0 bases, and their ends lie 17 bases apart. Spanning cysteine to phenylalanine, the CDR3 consists of 16 amino acids. Just CDR3 DNA is preserved here, 48 bases in frame from base 1. TCRbeta CDR3 regions were sequenced with the immunoSEQ Assay. After extraction, genomic DNA underwent amplification by bias-controlled multiplex PCR, followed by high-throughput sequencing. The paper's processing steps were these. To quantify the absolute abundance of every unique TCRbeta CDR3 region, sequences were collapsed and filtered. T cell fraction was estimated by normalizing TCRbeta template counts to usable DNA, which was measured by amplifying reference genes present in all nucleated cells. Repertoire TCRs were annotated as SARS-CoV-2-specific by exact matching of V gene, CDR3 amino acid sequence and J gene to a known reactive TCR set. The reference SARS-CoV-2 TCR set was obtained from MIRA and was filtered for enrichment in COVID-19-positive ImmuneCODE repertoires, whereby public or cross-reactive TCRs were removed. Based on the MIRA antigens, annotated TCRs were further analysed at the level of specific ORF or position within ORF. Breadth was defined as the number of annotated unique rearrangements divided by the total number of unique productive rearrangements, and depth was defined as the summed frequency of the annotated unique rearrangements. Group comparisons of TCR breadth used two-sided Wilcoxon rank-sum tests. TCRdb retrieved this table from immuneACCESS and kept in-frame rearrangements only. Not all clones are present; in checked studies, unresolved V genes account for under half, and no reason is known for the remainder. For V, J and clone size, that table is used; D and trimming come from the DNA. This sample holds about 400,000 clones; 70% to 90% were observed only once. Of the sample, around 3.6% is held by the ten largest clones.

General conclusions and limits of the study: According to the authors, total T cell responses may have been underestimated by the TCR breadth and depth analyses. Ad26.COV2.S recipients had higher spike-specific TCR breadth than placebo recipients (P = 0.0014). The study was not powered for comparison of responses between vaccine doses or regimens. Substantial breadth of spike-specific CD8+ and CD4+ T cell responses was reported after vaccination. Non-spike TCR breadth was comparable between vaccine and placebo recipients, consistent with the vaccine containing only spike.

Turning to this clone: What antigen it recognizes has not been identified. No base quality values were provided; no much bigger clone lies one nucleotide off.

The sequences come from peripheral blood, collected in a trial of Ad26.COV2.S vaccine versus placebo. The chain joins TRBV28 to TRBJ2-7; TRBD2 is a weak D gene call, 6 bases matching. The receptor was derived from a person between 18 and 60 years old who received the Ad26.COV2.S COVID-19 vaccine or a placebo. CDR3 loop: CASSPPGLVLSYEQYF. The DNA reads as follows: TGTGCCAGCAGTCCACCGGGACTTGTGCTCTCCTACGAGCAGTACTTC.